A selection of T cell receptor beta chains follows, all from one sample in a study of PD-1 blockade in classical Hodgkin lymphoma. Using immunoSEQ multiplex PCR, the repertoire was profiled, and TCRdb retains in-frame clones only, with some absent. The sample lists roughly 10,000 clones; approximately 77% were seen once. The sequencing used peripheral blood mononuclear cells (PBMCs), collected at baseline. The source is a human donor with classical Hodgkin lymphoma. The CDR3 runs from the conserved cysteine through the conserved F or W. D genes are given only for firm matches.

V gene: TRBV28
J gene: TRBJ2-3
D gene: .
CDR3 protein: CASSLARLFGTDTQYF

V gene: TRBV7-3
J gene: TRBJ2-1
D gene: .
CDR3 protein: CASSLGQNNEQFF

V gene: TRBV11-3
J gene: TRBJ1-1
D gene: .
CDR3 protein: CASSPAEGLNTEAFF

V gene: TRBV7-2
J gene: TRBJ1-2
D gene: .
CDR3 protein: CASSLDPERGTPYGYTF

V gene: TRBV4-1
J gene: TRBJ1-4
D gene: .
CDR3 protein: CASSQGLDEKLFF

V gene: TRBV7-2
J gene: TRBJ1-2
D gene: .
CDR3 protein: CASSLGWGASYGYTF

V gene: TRBV7-9
J gene: TRBJ2-5
D gene: TRBD1
CDR3 protein: CASSLAGQEQETQYF

V gene: TRBV5-1
J gene: TRBJ1-1
D gene: .
CDR3 protein: CASSLAPSNTEAFF

V gene: TRBV5-4
J gene: TRBJ2-5
D gene: .
CDR3 protein: CASSTPDIGLAQYF

V gene: TRBV5-3
J gene: TRBJ1-2
D gene: .
CDR3 protein: CASSFIGNYGYTF

V gene: TRBV2
J gene: TRBJ2-1
D gene: .
CDR3 protein: CASSAPPGEQFF

V gene: TRBV19
J gene: TRBJ1-2
D gene: .
CDR3 protein: CASSGTVSYGYTF

V gene: TRBV4-2
J gene: TRBJ1-1
D gene: TRBD1
CDR3 protein: CASSQATGDTEAFF

V gene: TRBV10-3
J gene: .
D gene: TRBD1
CDR3 protein: CAISRDRAYEQYF

V gene: TRBV18
J gene: TRBJ2-1
D gene: TRBD2
CDR3 protein: CASSPQLAGGSNEQFF

V gene: TRBV29-1
J gene: TRBJ2-5
D gene: TRBD1
CDR3 protein: CSVGLRTGETQYF

V gene: TRBV2
J gene: TRBJ2-7
D gene: TRBD2
CDR3 protein: CASGETSAAYEQYF

V gene: TRBV7-6
J gene: TRBJ1-6
D gene: .
CDR3 protein: CASSTGQSVLHF

V gene: TRBV11-2
J gene: TRBJ1-2
D gene: .
CDR3 protein: CASSLRQQFYGYTF

V gene: TRBV19
J gene: TRBJ2-5
D gene: TRBD2
CDR3 protein: CASSIRTSETQYF

V gene: TRBV7-8
J gene: TRBJ1-1
D gene: .
CDR3 protein: CASSLVVTATEAFF